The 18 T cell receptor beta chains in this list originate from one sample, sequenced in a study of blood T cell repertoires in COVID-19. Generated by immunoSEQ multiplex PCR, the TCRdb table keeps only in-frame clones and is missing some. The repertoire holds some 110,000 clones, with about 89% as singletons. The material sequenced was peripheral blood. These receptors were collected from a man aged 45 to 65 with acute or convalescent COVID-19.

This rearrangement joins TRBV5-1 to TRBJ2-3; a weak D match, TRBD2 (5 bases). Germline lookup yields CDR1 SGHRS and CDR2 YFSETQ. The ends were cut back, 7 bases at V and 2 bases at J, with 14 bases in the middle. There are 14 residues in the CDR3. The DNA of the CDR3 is TGCGCCAGCGGACGGGGATTGGCCACAGATACGCAGTATTTT. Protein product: CASGRGLATDTQYF. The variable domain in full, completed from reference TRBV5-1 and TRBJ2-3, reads KAGVTQTPRYLIKTRGQQVTLSCSPISGHRSVSWYQQTPGQGLQFLFEYFSETQRNKGNFPGRFSGRQFSNSRSEMNVSTLELGDSALYLCASGRGLATDTQYFGPGTRLTVL.

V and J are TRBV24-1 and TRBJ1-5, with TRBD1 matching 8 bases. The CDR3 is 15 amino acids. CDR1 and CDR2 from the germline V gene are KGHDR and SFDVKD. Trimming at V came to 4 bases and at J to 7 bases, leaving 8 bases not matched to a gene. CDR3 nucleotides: TGTGCCACCAGTGACCGGGACAGGATTGAACAGCCCCAGCATTTT. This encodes CATSDRDRIEQPQHF.

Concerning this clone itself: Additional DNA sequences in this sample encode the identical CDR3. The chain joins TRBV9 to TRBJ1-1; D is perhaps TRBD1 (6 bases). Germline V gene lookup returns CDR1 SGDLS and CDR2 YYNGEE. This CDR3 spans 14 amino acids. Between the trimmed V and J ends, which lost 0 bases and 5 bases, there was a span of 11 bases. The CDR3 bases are TGTGCCAGCAGCGTAGGAGGGGGAGGGACTGAAGCTTTCTTT. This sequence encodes CASSVGGGGTEAFF. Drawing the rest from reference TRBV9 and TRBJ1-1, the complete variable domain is DSGVTQTPKHLITATGQRVTLRCSPRSGDLSVYWYQQSLDQGLQFLIQYYNGEERAKGNILERFSAQQFPDLHSELNLSSLELGDSALYFCASSVGGGGTEAFFGQGTRLTVV.

In DNA, the CDR3 is TGTGCCAGCAGCTTAGCCGACATATCGGAAGCTTTCTTT. Its protein is CASSLADISEAFF. The rearrangement joins TRBV7-9 to TRBJ1-1, with unresolved D. Germline CDR1 and CDR2: SEHNR and FQNEAQ (reference sequence). Trimming cost V 0 bases and J 8 bases, with 10 bases left between them. This CDR3 has 13 amino acids.

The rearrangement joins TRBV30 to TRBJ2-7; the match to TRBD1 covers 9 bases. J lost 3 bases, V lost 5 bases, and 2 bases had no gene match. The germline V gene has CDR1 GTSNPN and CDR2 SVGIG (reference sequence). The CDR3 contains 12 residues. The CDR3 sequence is CAWGTGRYEQYF. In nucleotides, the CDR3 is TGTGCCTGGGGGACAGGGCGCTACGAGCAGTACTTC.

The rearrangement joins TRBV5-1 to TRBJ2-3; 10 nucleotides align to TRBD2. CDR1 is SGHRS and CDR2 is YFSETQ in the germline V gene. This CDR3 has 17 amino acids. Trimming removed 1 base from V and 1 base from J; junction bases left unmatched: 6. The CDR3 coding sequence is TGCGCCAGCAGCTTGAGGGGCCTAGCGGGGGGCACAGATACGCAGTATTTT. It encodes CASSLRGLAGGTDTQYF.

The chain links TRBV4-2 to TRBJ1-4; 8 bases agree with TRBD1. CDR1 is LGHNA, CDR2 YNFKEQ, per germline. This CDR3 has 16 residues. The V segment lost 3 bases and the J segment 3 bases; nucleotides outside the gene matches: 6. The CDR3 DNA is TGTGCCAGCAGCCACTCTCCGGGACAGGCTAATGAAAAACTGTTTTTT. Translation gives CASSHSPGQANEKLFF.

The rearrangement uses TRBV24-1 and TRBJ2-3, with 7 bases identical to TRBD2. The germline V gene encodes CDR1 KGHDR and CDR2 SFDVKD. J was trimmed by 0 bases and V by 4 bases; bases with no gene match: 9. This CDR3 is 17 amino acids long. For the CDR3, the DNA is TGTGCCACCAGTGAAGGTGGCGGGAGACCTAGCACAGATACGCAGTATTTT. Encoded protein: CATSEGGGRPSTDTQYF.

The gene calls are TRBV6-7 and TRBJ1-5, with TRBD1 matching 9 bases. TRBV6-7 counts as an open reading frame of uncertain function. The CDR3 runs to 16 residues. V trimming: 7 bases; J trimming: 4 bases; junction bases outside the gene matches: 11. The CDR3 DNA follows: TGTGCCAGCACCTGGGGGACAGGGTCCTATAATCAGCCCCAGCATTTT. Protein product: CASTWGTGSYNQPQHF.

CDR3 bases: TGTGCCAGTAGTATACGAGGCGGCATTCAGTACTTC. It specifies CASSIRGGIQYF. V gene TRBV19 combines with J gene TRBJ2-4; D is unclear. Between the trimmed V and J ends, which lost 2 bases and 9 bases, there was a span of 8 bases. Germline V lookup: CDR1 LNHDA, CDR2 SQIVND (reference sequence). This CDR3 contains 12 residues. The full variable domain, rest sourced from reference TRBV19 and TRBJ2-4, is DGGITQSPKYLFRKEGQNVTLSCEQNLNHDAMYWYRQDPGQGLRLIYYSQIVNDFQKGDIAEGYSVSREKKESFPLTVTSAQKNPTAFYLCASSIRGGIQYFGAGTRLSVL.

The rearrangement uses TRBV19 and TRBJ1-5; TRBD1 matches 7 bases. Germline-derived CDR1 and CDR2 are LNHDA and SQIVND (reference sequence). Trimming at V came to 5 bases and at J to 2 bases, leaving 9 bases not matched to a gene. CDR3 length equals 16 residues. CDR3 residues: CASSPNRGVGNQPQHF. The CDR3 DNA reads TGTGCCAGTAGTCCCAACAGGGGAGTAGGCAATCAGCCCCAGCATTTT.

The CDR3 protein is CASSFQRAGAYEQYF. The CDR3 nucleotides are TGTGCCAGCAGCTTTCAGCGAGCGGGGGCCTACGAGCAGTACTTC. The rearrangement uses TRBV7-9 and TRBJ2-7; 8 nucleotides line up with TRBD2. Per germline, CDR1 SEHNR and CDR2 FQNEAQ (reference sequence). V dropped 3 bases and J dropped 2; count of bases not matched to a gene: 6. The CDR3 has 15 amino acids.

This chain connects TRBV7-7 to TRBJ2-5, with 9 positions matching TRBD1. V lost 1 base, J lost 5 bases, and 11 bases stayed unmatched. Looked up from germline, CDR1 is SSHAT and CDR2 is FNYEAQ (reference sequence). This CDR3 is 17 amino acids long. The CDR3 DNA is TGTGCCAGCAGCTTAGAATCAGGGACAGGGCCATCGGAGACCCAGTACTTC. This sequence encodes CASSLESGTGPSETQYF.

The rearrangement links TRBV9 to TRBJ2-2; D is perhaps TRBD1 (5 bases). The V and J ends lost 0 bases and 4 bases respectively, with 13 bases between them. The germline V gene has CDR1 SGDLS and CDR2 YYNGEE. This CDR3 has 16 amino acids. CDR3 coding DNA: TGTGCCAGCAGCGTAGATCAAGGGGTTGTCACCGGGGAGCTGTTTTTT. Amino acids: CASSVDQGVVTGELFF.

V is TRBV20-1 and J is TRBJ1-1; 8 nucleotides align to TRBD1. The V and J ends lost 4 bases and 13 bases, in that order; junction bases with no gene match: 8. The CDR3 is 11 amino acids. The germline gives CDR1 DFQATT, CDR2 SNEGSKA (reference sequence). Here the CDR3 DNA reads TGCAGTGCTACGGCAGGGGGCAGAATTTTCTTT. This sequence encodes CSATAGGRIFF.

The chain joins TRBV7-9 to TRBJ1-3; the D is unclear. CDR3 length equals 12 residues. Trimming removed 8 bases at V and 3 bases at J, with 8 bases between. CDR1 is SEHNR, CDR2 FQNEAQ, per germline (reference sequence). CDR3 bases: TGTGCCAGCTCCCGGGGTGGAAACACCATATATTTT. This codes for CASSRGGNTIYF.

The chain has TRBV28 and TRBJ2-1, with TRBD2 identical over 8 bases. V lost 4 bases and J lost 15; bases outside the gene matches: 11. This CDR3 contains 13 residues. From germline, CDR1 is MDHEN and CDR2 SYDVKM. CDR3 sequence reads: CASSSPSGFRPFF. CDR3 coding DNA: TGTGCCAGCAGTTCCCCTAGCGGGTTCCGACCGTTCTTC.

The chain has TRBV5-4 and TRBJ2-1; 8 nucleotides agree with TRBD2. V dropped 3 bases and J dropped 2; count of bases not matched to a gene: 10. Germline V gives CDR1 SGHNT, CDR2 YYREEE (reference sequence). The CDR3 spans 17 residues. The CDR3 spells CASSSGGSGVTYNEQFF. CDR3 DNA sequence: TGTGCCAGCAGCTCGGGAGGGTCGGGGGTTACCTACAATGAGCAGTTCTTC.